These 20 T cell receptor beta chains share one sample of origin, sequenced in a study of blood T cell repertoires in COVID-19. Sequencing was performed with immunoSEQ multiplex PCR; in TCRdb, only in-frame clones are kept and a portion is missing. The data contain 200,000 to 300,000 clones, about nine tenths of them singletons. The sequencing sample was made of peripheral blood. The source is a man aged 25-40 years with COVID-19, enrolled during active disease.

The gene calls are TRBV6-5 and TRBJ2-1; 9 bases agree with TRBD1. The CDR3 length is 15 residues. CDR1 MNHEY and CDR2 SVGAGI come from the germline V gene. V dropped 1 base and J dropped 9; count of bases not matched to a gene: 7. CDR3 in DNA: TGTGCCAGCAGTTACTACGACAGGGGGAACGGTGAGCAGTTCTTC. Its protein product is CASSYYDRGNGEQFF.

The chain couples TRBV7-9 to TRBJ1-4; D is perhaps TRBD1 (5 bases). There are 15 residues in the CDR3. Germline lookup yields CDR1 SEHNR and CDR2 FQNEAQ (reference sequence). The V end was cut by 3 bases, the J end by 8 bases, with 16 bases between. CDR3 sequence (DNA): TGTGCCAGCAGCTTTGAGGGAGGGGATGGCGAAAAACTGTTTTTT. Its protein product is CASSFEGGDGEKLFF.

This rearrangement joins TRBV5-6 to TRBJ1-2; 12 nucleotides agree with TRBD1. CDR1 SGHDT and CDR2 YYEEEE come from the germline V gene. V lost 4 bases and J lost 8; bases outside the gene matches: 9. There are 15 residues in the CDR3. Written as DNA, the CDR3 is TGTGCCAGCAGCCGAGGGGGACAGGGGGCCGGAGGCTACACCTTC. This codes for CASSRGGQGAGGYTF.

This clone appeared a few times. V gene TRBV6-5 combines with J gene TRBJ1-1; 9 nucleotides align to TRBD1. The germline gives CDR1 MNHEY, CDR2 SVGAGI. The length of the CDR3 is 13 residues. V trimming: 5 bases; J trimming: 5 bases; junction bases outside the gene matches: 3. CDR3 DNA: TGTGCCAGCAGTAACAGGGGGCTTACTGAAGCTTTCTTT. Protein sequence: CASSNRGLTEAFF.

V usage is TRBV4-1 and J usage is TRBJ2-2; tentatively, D is TRBD2 (6 bases). The CDR3 covers 16 residues. The germline gives CDR1 MGHRA, CDR2 YSYEKL. V was pared by 4 bases and J by 2 bases, with 14 bases between. This CDR3 is CASSPGGLGNTGELFF. The DNA for the CDR3 is TGCGCCAGCAGCCCCGGGGGTCTGGGCAACACCGGGGAGCTGTTTTTT.

This chain connects TRBV19 to TRBJ1-5; D gene uncertain. In germline, CDR1 is LNHDA, CDR2 SQIVND (reference sequence). CDR3 length: 16 residues. V was cut by 3 bases and J by 7 bases, with 19 bases left in between. CDR3 bases: TGTGCCAGTAGTATGCTAGCGGCTCCGACCCTCCAGCCCCAGCATTTT. It yields the protein CASSMLAAPTLQPQHF. Full variable domain (outside the CDR3, taken from reference TRBV19 and TRBJ1-5): DGGITQSPKYLFRKEGQNVTLSCEQNLNHDAMYWYRQDPGQGLRLIYYSQIVNDFQKGDIAEGYSVSREKKESFPLTVTSAQKNPTAFYLCASSMLAAPTLQPQHFGDGTRLSIL.

The chain recombines TRBV5-1 with TRBJ1-1; TRBD1 might be the D (6 bases). The CDR3 runs to 14 residues. The germline CDR1 and CDR2 sequences are SGHRS and YFSETQ. Trimming stripped 1 base from V and 2 bases from J, with 9 bases between. The CDR3 nucleotides are TGCGCCAGCAGCTTGCGGGGGGCCAACACTGAAGCTTTCTTT. Translated, it gives CASSLRGANTEAFF.

The J gene is TRBJ2-7, the V gene TRBV19, with 11 bases matching TRBD1. Germline CDR1 and CDR2: LNHDA and SQIVND (reference sequence). V dropped 4 bases and J dropped 2; count of bases not matched to a gene: 4. The CDR3 totals 15 residues. The CDR3 protein is CASSTGTGGAYEQYF. Written as DNA, the CDR3 is TGTGCCAGTAGTACCGGGACAGGGGGTGCCTACGAGCAGTACTTC.

This rearrangement joins TRBV29-1 to TRBJ1-1, with D unclear. Germline V gene sequence: CDR1 SQVTM, CDR2 ANQGSEA. This CDR3 contains 12 residues. CDR3: CRLRGGNTEAFF. The CDR3 DNA is TGCAGGCTTCGGGGTGGGAACACTGAAGCTTTCTTT.

The chain combines TRBV6-1 with TRBJ1-5, with D unclear. Germline CDR1 is MNHNS and CDR2 is SASEGT. The CDR3 is 14 residues long. Trimming removed 1 base at V and 9 bases at J, with 13 bases between. This CDR3 is CASSEERTWAPQHF. CDR3 in DNA: TGTGCCAGCAGTGAAGAGCGGACCTGGGCGCCCCAGCATTTT.

The chain recombines TRBV4-1 with TRBJ2-2, with TRBD2 identical over 11 bases. CDR3 length equals 20 residues. The germline V gene encodes CDR1 MGHRA and CDR2 YSYEKL. With 0 bases clipped from V and 2 bases from J, the junction kept 11 bases outside the gene matches. CDR3 in DNA: TGCGCCAGCAGCCAAGATTTAGCCGTGACTAGCGGGGCTAACACCGGGGAGCTGTTTTTT. Translated, it gives CASSQDLAVTSGANTGELFF.

This chain links TRBV6-5 with TRBJ1-5; 9 positions agree with TRBD1. The germline V gene encodes CDR1 MNHEY and CDR2 SVGAGI. After removal of 4 bases from V and 1 base from J, the junction contained 5 bases not matched to a gene. This CDR3 comprises 16 residues. CDR3 sequence: CASSSTGGTSNQPQHF. In nucleotides, the CDR3 is TGTGCCAGCAGTTCGACAGGGGGAACGAGCAATCAGCCCCAGCATTTT.

The table lists this clone with a count of one. The V and J genes are TRBV1 and TRBJ1-4; the table calls TRBD1, which could not be checked here. TRBV1 is assigned pseudogene status. The CDR3 has 12 residues. For the CDR3, the DNA is TGCACTTTGGGACAGGGAATTGAAAAACTGTTTTTT. Translation gives CTLGQGIEKLFF.

V usage is TRBV7-9 and J usage is TRBJ2-3, with TRBD2 matching over 9 bases. Germline V gives CDR1 SEHNR, CDR2 FQNEAQ (reference sequence). V was clipped by 2 bases and J by 3 bases; unmatched bases: 3. The CDR3 totals 15 residues. CDR3 DNA sequence: TGTGCCAGCAGCTTAACTAGCGGGCCAACAGATACGCAGTATTTT. Its translation is CASSLTSGPTDTQYF.

This sequence joins TRBV18 and TRBJ2-3; perhaps TRBD2 as D (5 bases). The CDR3 length is 14 residues. The V end was cut by 6 bases, the J end by 1 base, with 11 bases between. CDR1 is KGHSH and CDR2 is LQKENI in the germline V gene. The CDR3 sequence is CASSRPGGTDTQYF. CDR3 bases: TGTGCCAGCTCTCGCCCCGGGGGCACAGATACGCAGTATTTT.

For the CDR3, the DNA is TGTGCCTGGGGACGTAGACAGGGACTGAACACTGAAGCTTTCTTT. As protein: CAWGRRQGLNTEAFF. The rearrangement joins TRBV30 to TRBJ1-1, with 7 bases fitting TRBD1. The V segment lost 5 bases and the J segment 0 bases; nucleotides outside the gene matches: 9. Per the germline V gene, CDR1 is GTSNPN and CDR2 is SVGIG (reference sequence). This CDR3 has 15 amino acids.

V and J are TRBV24-1 and TRBJ2-7; 7 bases fit TRBD2. The trim removed 5 bases at V and 5 bases at J, leaving 20 bases unmatched. This CDR3 has 18 residues. From germline, CDR1 is KGHDR and CDR2 SFDVKD. CDR3 loop: CATSAPPQRDALEHEQYF. As DNA, the CDR3 is TGTGCCACCAGTGCCCCCCCTCAGCGGGACGCCCTCGAGCACGAGCAGTACTTC.

The chain combines TRBV2 with TRBJ1-5, with no clear D. V gave up 6 bases and J gave up 6 bases, with 9 bases separating them. Germline-derived CDR1 and CDR2 are SNHLY and FYNNEI. The CDR3 consists of 12 residues. CDR3 sequence reads: CASRKSGQPQHF. The DNA of the CDR3 is TGTGCCAGCAGAAAATCGGGTCAGCCCCAGCATTTT. The full variable domain, with the rest looked up from reference TRBV2 and TRBJ1-5, is EPEVTQTPSHQVTQMGQEVILRCVPISNHLYFYWYRQILGQKVEFLVSFYNNEISEKSEIFDDQFSVERPDGSNFTLKIRSTKLEDSAMYFCASRKSGQPQHFGDGTRLSIL.

This chain links TRBV19 with TRBJ2-3; TRBD2 matches at 7 bases. The V gene end was trimmed by 5 bases and the J gene end by 1 base; junction bases not matched to a gene: 3. The germline gives CDR1 LNHDA, CDR2 SQIVND (reference sequence). CDR3 length: 14 amino acids. The chain's CDR3 is CASSPSGGTDTQYF. CDR3 coding DNA: TGTGCCAGTAGTCCGAGCGGGGGCACAGATACGCAGTATTTT.

The V and J genes are TRBV3-1 (or the pseudogene TRBV3-2) and TRBJ2-5; no definite D call. V gave up 3 bases and J gave up 0 bases, with 23 bases separating them. The CDR3 consists of 19 residues. Germline V CDR1 and CDR2: LGHDT, YNNKEL (reference sequence). CDR3 in DNA: TGTGCCAGCAGCCACATAACGGCTCTCTCGCGGAAGTACCAAGAGACCCAGTACTTC. Its translation is CASSHITALSRKYQETQYF.